The table lists the clone carrying this TCR beta chain with many counts. Its antigen remains unidentified. The CDR3 is 14 residues long. V shed 5 bases and J shed 1 base, with 6 bases lying between them. Germline values: CDR1 SGHTA, CDR2 FQGTGA. The data originate from a study of breast tumors, draining lymph nodes, adjacent tissues. Each CDR3 protein gets one entry after TCRdb re-called the multiplex PCR reads with MiXCR. The sample lists some 230,000 distinct CDR3 sequences, less than 45% seen once, with over 3.5% in the top ten. Breast cancer patients provided tissue from their axillary draining lymph nodes. The study, taken as a whole, reports: Tumor T cell lymph node origin was a supported hypothesis, not proven. The data were judged consistent with most tumor T cells coming from lymph node and expanding in tumor.

Sequencing was performed on axillary lymph node tissue. The chain joins TRBV7-3 to TRBJ1-6, with unresolved D. The receptor was isolated from a female donor with breast cancer. Some clones in this sample may be carry-over from other donors' samples. CDR3 in amino acids: CASSALSYNSPLHF. Here the CDR3 DNA reads TGTGCCAGCAGCGCCTTATCCTATAATTCACCCCTCCACTTT.